This is a list of T cell receptor beta chains from one sample in a study of T-cell reconstitution after alpha-beta-depleted transplantation in children. MiXCR was run by TCRdb on the PCR reads, yielding one entry per CDR3 protein. In the table there are around 490,000 distinct CDR3 sequences, about an eighth of which are singletons. Sequenced material: PBMCs, mostly from graft donor cells, taken 180 days after TCRalphabeta/CD19-depleted stem cell transplant. These receptors were collected from a female patient between 2 and 15 years old who had a stem cell transplant for aplastic anemia, so the T cells may come from the graft donor. Both conserved end residues are part of each CDR3. D genes are given only for firm matches. Clone size appears in some rows only: once, few, many, or a class for an expanded clone.

d_call	clone_size	v_call	cdr3_length	j_call	cdr3_aa	cdr3_nt
NA	many	TRBV6-5	16	TRBJ2-3	CASSYTDWDSTDTQYF	TGTGCCAGCAGTTACACAGACTGGGATAGCACAGATACGCAGTATTTT
NA	NA	TRBV4-3	12	TRBJ1-2	CASSPGAGGYTF	TGCGCCAGCAGCCCGGGGGCGGGAGGCTACACCTTC
NA	few	TRBV20-1	16	TRBJ1-1	CSARGGFKRGGTEAFF	TGCAGTGCTAGAGGCGGGTTTAAAAGAGGTGGGACTGAAGCTTTCTTT
TRBD1	few	TRBV6-5	16	TRBJ2-7	CASSYKGATKGYEQYF	TGTGCCAGCAGTTACAAGGGGGCGACTAAAGGCTACGAGCAGTACTTC
NA	NA	TRBV20-1	15	TRBJ2-5	CSARWAGPLGETQYF	TGCAGTGCTAGATGGGCGGGACCCCTGGGAGAGACCCAGTACTTC
NA	NA	TRBV28	15	TRBJ1-5	CASSFPAGDNQPQHF	TGTGCCAGCAGTTTTCCAGCAGGGGATAATCAGCCCCAGCATTTT
TRBD2	few	TRBV15	16	TRBJ2-1	CATSTGLAGSYNEQFF	TGTGCCACCAGCACGGGACTAGCGGGATCCTACAATGAGCAGTTCTTC
NA	few	TRBV20-1	14	TRBJ2-3	CSARPGGGTDTQYF	TGCAGTGCTAGGCCCGGGGGCGGGACAGATACGCAGTATTTT
TRBD2	NA	TRBV6-5	19	TRBJ2-5	CASSLMADISGSTQETQYF	TGTGCCAGCAGTTTGATGGCAGATATTAGCGGGAGTACCCAAGAGACCCAGTACTTC
TRBD1	many	TRBV5-1	15	TRBJ2-4	CASSGTGLAKNIQYF	TGCGCCAGCAGCGGGACAGGGCTAGCCAAAAACATTCAGTACTTC
NA	many	TRBV20-1	14	TRBJ2-4	CSALSRAAKNIQYF	TGCAGTGCCCTGTCGAGGGCAGCCAAAAACATTCAGTACTTC
NA	NA	TRBV6-1	14	TRBJ1-4	CASRRATQNEKLFF	TGTGCCAGCAGGAGAGCCACCCAGAATGAAAAACTGTTTTTT
NA	few	TRBV7-2	14	TRBJ2-3	CASSLVPHKDTQYF	TGTGCCAGCAGCTTGGTCCCTCACAAAGATACGCAGTATTTT
NA	NA	TRBV5-6	15	TRBJ1-1	CASSLAAGWSTEAFF	TGTGCCAGCAGCTTGGCGGCAGGGTGGAGCACTGAAGCTTTCTTT
NA	many	TRBV25-1	15	TRBJ2-4	CASSVRRLGKNIQYF	TGTGCCAGCAGTGTACGGCGGTTGGGCAAAAACATTCAGTACTTC
NA	NA	TRBV7-9	14	TRBJ1-1	CASSRRVISPEAFF	TGTGCCAGCAGCCGTCGGGTAATTAGTCCTGAAGCTTTCTTT
TRBD1	few	TRBV19	15	TRBJ2-1	CASSIPGTGFNEQFF	TGTGCCAGTAGTATACCAGGGACAGGGTTCAATGAGCAGTTCTTC
NA	many	TRBV5-1	13	TRBJ2-3	CASSLPPTDTQYF	TGCGCCAGCAGCTTACCACCCACAGATACGCAGTATTTT
NA	NA	TRBV6-5	14	TRBJ1-3	CASSWAPQGNTIYF	TGTGCCAGCAGTTGGGCTCCCCAGGGGAACACCATATATTTT
NA	few	TRBV25-1	16	TRBJ2-7	CASSDSRAGPSYEQYF	TGTGCCAGCAGTGATTCAAGGGCGGGGCCCTCCTACGAGCAGTACTTC
NA	NA	TRBV12-5	16	TRBJ2-3	CASGVPNETNLNTQYF	TGTGCTAGTGGTGTCCCCAACGAGACTAACCTGAATACGCAGTATTTT
TRBD1	few	TRBV27	16	TRBJ2-1	CASSLMDRGWGNEQFF	TGTGCCAGCAGTCTCATGGACAGGGGATGGGGCAATGAGCAGTTCTTC
NA	few	TRBV20-1	12	TRBJ2-2	CSAREGVGELFF	TGCAGTGCTAGAGAGGGTGTCGGGGAGCTGTTTTTT
NA	few	TRBV3-1	13	TRBJ2-3	CASSSPGKDTQYF	TGTGCCAGCAGCTCCCCGGGGAAAGATACGCAGTATTTT
NA	few	TRBV6-2/TRBV6-3	16	TRBJ1-5	CASSYEGRSSNQPQHF	TGTGCCAGCAGTTACGAGGGAAGGAGTAGCAATCAGCCCCAGCATTTT
NA	few	TRBV4-3	16	TRBJ2-3	CASSQALAPSTDTQYF	TGCGCCAGCAGCCAGGCCCTAGCTCCTAGCACAGATACGCAGTATTTT
TRBD2	NA	TRBV27	14	TRBJ2-3	CASRLLAGADTQYF	TGTGCCAGCAGGTTACTAGCGGGGGCAGATACGCAGTATTTT
TRBD2	few	TRBV20-1	15	TRBJ2-3	CSARTGTSGRDTQYF	TGCAGTGCTAGGACCGGGACTAGCGGGAGGGATACGCAGTATTTT
NA	NA	TRBV12-3/TRBV12-4	14	TRBJ1-2	CASSPPGSVYGYTF	TGTGCCAGCAGTCCACCCGGGTCCGTTTATGGCTACACCTTC
TRBD2	NA	TRBV5-1	15	TRBJ2-1	CASEGLAGTKGEQFF	TGCGCCAGTGAGGGACTAGCGGGAACCAAAGGTGAGCAGTTCTTC
NA	NA	TRBV24-1	15	TRBJ2-1	CATSDPVGGHNEQFF	TGTGCCACCAGTGACCCGGTGGGGGGGCACAATGAGCAGTTCTTC
NA	few	TRBV28	15	TRBJ1-5	CASRSWVGPNQPQHF	TGTGCCAGCAGGAGCTGGGTAGGGCCAAATCAGCCCCAGCATTTT
NA	few	TRBV25-1	15	TRBJ2-5	CASSDSDREEETQYF	TGTGCCAGCAGTGACTCCGACAGGGAGGAAGAGACCCAGTACTTC
TRBD1	few	TRBV9	17	TRBJ2-1	CASSVGWDRGLYNEQFF	TGTGCCAGCAGCGTAGGATGGGACAGGGGCCTCTACAATGAGCAGTTCTTC
TRBD1	few	TRBV3-1	15	TRBJ2-2	CASSQDRGLAGELFF	TGTGCCAGCAGCCAAGACAGGGGGCTGGCCGGGGAGCTGTTTTTT
NA	NA	TRBV11-2	16	TRBJ2-7	CASSLTTGWQDYEQYF	TGTGCCAGCAGCCTAACGACAGGATGGCAGGATTACGAGCAGTACTTC
NA	many	TRBV20-1	12	TRBJ2-7	CSARGDSYEQYF	TGCAGTGCTAGAGGAGACTCCTACGAGCAGTACTTC
NA	few	TRBV20-1	12	TRBJ2-2	CSAQGGTGELFF	TGCAGTGCCCAGGGAGGTACCGGGGAGCTGTTTTTT
NA	NA	TRBV20-1	15	TRBJ2-3	CSARSYWSGTDTQYF	TGCAGTGCTAGATCCTATTGGAGCGGCACAGATACGCAGTATTTT
NA	few	TRBV15	13	TRBJ1-4	CATSRDLFEKLFF	TGTGCCACCAGCAGAGATCTTTTTGAAAAACTGTTTTTT
NA	once	TRBV4-2	13	TRBJ1-2	CASSLLPSPGQTF	TGTGCCAGCAGCCTCCTCCCGAGTCCCGGCCAAACCTTC
NA	many	TRBV6-5	14	TRBJ1-5	CASSYSSVEQPQHF	TGTGCCAGCAGTTACTCGAGTGTGGAGCAGCCCCAGCATTTT
NA	few	TRBV28	12	TRBJ2-1	CASGDLHNEQFF	TGTGCCAGCGGGGACTTGCACAATGAGCAGTTCTTC
TRBD2	many	TRBV7-2	15	TRBJ2-1	CASSLTSGMSSEQFF	TGTGCCAGCAGCTTGACTAGCGGGATGTCCAGTGAGCAGTTCTTC
NA	NA	TRBV20-1	15	TRBJ1-1	CSARNTPGVDTEAFF	TGCAGTGCTAGAAATACTCCAGGGGTGGACACTGAAGCTTTCTTT
TRBD2	few	TRBV20-1	14	TRBJ2-3	CSARLAGRSDTQYF	TGCAGTGCTAGACTAGCGGGACGGTCAGATACGCAGTATTTT
NA	many	TRBV29-1	11	TRBJ1-2	CSVESGTGYTF	TGCAGCGTTGAATCGGGGACTGGCTACACCTTC
NA	few	TRBV28	15	TRBJ1-2	CASSLDATGEGGYTF	TGTGCCAGCAGCCTTGACGCCACCGGAGAGGGGGGCTACACCTTC
NA	NA	TRBV20-1	10	TRBJ1-1	CSVAFFPAFF	TGCAGTGTCGCATTCTTTCCGGCTTTCTTT
NA	few	TRBV20-1	20	TRBJ1-6	CSAREGGQVLVSSYNSPLHF	TGCAGTGCTAGAGAGGGGGGACAAGTATTAGTAAGCTCCTATAATTCACCCCTCCACTTT